This is a list of T cell receptor beta chains from one sample in a study of patients and donors after allogeneic stem cell transplantation. TCRdb ran MiXCR on the RT-PCR reads and lists one entry per CDR3 protein. The sample consists of around 82,000 distinct CDR3 sequences, around 5% of them appearing once. Sample: blood, either unsorted or a sorted T cell fraction (not recorded which). These receptors were collected from a human donor who was either an allogeneic HSCT recipient or a stem cell or donor lymphocyte infusion donor (not recorded which). It is not recorded whose cells these are; they may come from a transplant donor. Both conserved end residues are part of each CDR3. D genes are given only for firm matches. Expanded clones get a size class; other rows say once, few or many, or leave the size out.

CASSPSAEYTQYF | TGTGCCAGCAGCCCCTCGGCCGAGTATACGCAGTATTTT | many | 13 | TRBV6-1 | . | TRBJ2-3
CASRTGTSLNEQFF | TGTGCCAGCAGAACTGGGACTAGCCTCAATGAGCAGTTCTTC | many | 14 | TRBV6-1 | TRBD2 | TRBJ2-1
CASSRTGTGRNEQYF | TGTGCCAGCAGCCGAACCGGGACAGGGCGAAACGAGCAGTACTTC | few | 15 | TRBV28 | TRBD1 | TRBJ2-7
CASSFKTSRPSYNEQFF | TGTGCCAGCAGTTTCAAGACTAGCAGACCTTCCTACAATGAGCAGTTCTTC | many | 17 | TRBV27 | TRBD2 | TRBJ2-1
CASSLDPRGGDEQYF | TGTGCCAGCAGCTTAGATCCCCGAGGGGGTGATGAGCAGTACTTC | many | 15 | TRBV7-8 | . | TRBJ2-7
CASSQGLDYGYTF | TGTGCCAGTAGTCAGGGGTTGGACTATGGCTACACCTTC | . | 13 | TRBV19 | . | TRBJ1-2
CASMRTSAEQFF | TGTGCCAGCATGAGGACTAGCGCCGAGCAGTTCTTC | many | 12 | TRBV27 | TRBD2 | TRBJ2-1
CASSVAAGGTEQYF | TGTGCCAGCAGCGTAGCAGCGGGAGGTACCGAGCAGTACTTC | many | 14 | TRBV9 | TRBD2 | TRBJ2-7
CASTPPQGQGAGGYTF | TGTGCCAGCACCCCCCCCCAGGGACAGGGGGCGGGTGGCTACACCTTC | many | 16 | TRBV9 | TRBD1 | TRBJ1-2
CASSLGTVEKLFF | TGTGCCAGCAGTTTAGGGACAGTCGAAAAACTGTTTTTT | few | 13 | TRBV28 | TRBD1 | TRBJ1-4
CASSLSVRGNEQYF | TGCGCCAGCAGCTTGTCGGTCAGGGGAAACGAGCAGTACTTC | many | 14 | TRBV5-1 | . | TRBJ2-7
CASGGSSYNEQFF | TGTGCCAGCGGCGGTAGCTCCTACAATGAGCAGTTCTTC | many | 13 | TRBV12-3/TRBV12-4 | . | TRBJ2-1
CSAIGSSGRATGDTQYF | TGCAGTGCTATTGGGTCTAGCGGGAGGGCCACCGGGGATACGCAGTATTTT | many | 17 | TRBV20-1 | TRBD2 | TRBJ2-3
CASSLTVGNTIYF | TGTGCCAGCAGCTTAACGGTCGGAAACACCATATATTTT | many | 13 | TRBV7-9 | . | TRBJ1-3
CASSQWGSSFSGNTIYF | TGTGCCAGCAGTCAATGGGGCAGTAGTTTCTCTGGAAACACCATATATTTT | few | 17 | TRBV2 | . | TRBJ1-3
CASTRDRNGWSF | TGTGCCAGCACCCGGGACCGGAATGGATGGAGTTTC | . | 12 | TRBV28 | . | TRBJ1-2
CASSSRETFQPQHF | TGTGCCAGCAGTTCTCGGGAGACTTTTCAGCCCCAGCATTTT | many | 14 | TRBV27 | . | TRBJ1-5